This TCR beta chain is drawn from a study of T cells after yellow fever vaccination. Study-wide points: Though weaker, the secondary response peaked faster, on day 5 versus 15.

On this clonotype: As yet, its antigen is unknown.

Using its own MiXCR run on the 5' RACE reads, TCRdb lists one record per CDR3 protein. The table shows about 580,000 distinct CDR3 sequences, with approximately 16% occurring only once. The CDR3 loop spans 16 amino acids. Trimming took off 0 bases at V and 1 base at J, with 14 bases between the two ends. Germline CDR1 is SGHKS and CDR2 is YYEKEE (reference sequence). The clonotype was recovered from a man aged 18 to 29 who received the YFV17D yellow fever vaccine. The chain employs TRBV5-5 and TRBJ2-7; D may be TRBD1 (6 bases). Here the sequenced sample was PBMCs, taken less than 6 days after the first yellow fever vaccination. This chain's CDR3 is CASSLGAGVPSYEQYF. The CDR3 nucleotides read TGTGCCAGCAGCTTGGGGGCAGGGGTCCCTTCCTACGAGCAGTACTTC.